The present T cell receptor beta chain was sequenced within a study of blood T cells in healthy people across ages. Study-wide results and caveats: It was the long-lived donors that had more naive CD4+ cells and higher diversity than aged donors. Not knowing donor CMV status may have confounded expanded clonotype changes.

It was with a sample-barcoded 5' primer and a J-beta primer mix that a second PCR of about 7 to 12 cycles was run. Carrying 12 random nucleotides, a template-switch adaptor labeled each individual cDNA molecule. TCRdb re-analysed the 5' RACE reads in MiXCR, keeping a single row per CDR3 protein. The sample has 1,500,000 or so distinct CDR3 sequences; about 45% are singletons. Germline V gene lookup returns CDR1 SGHTA and CDR2 FQGNSA. The V and J ends lost 0 bases and 0 bases respectively, with 15 bases between them. This CDR3 has 17 amino acids. Notes on this clonotype: Its antigen is undetermined.

The sequence derives from a woman aged 18-29 years in good health. The sequenced sample was blood. The chain is built from TRBV7-2 and TRBJ2-7, with D uncertain. The CDR3 DNA sequence: TGTGCCAGCAGCTTAGCGCGAGTGGGGATAGGCTCCTACGAGCAGTACTTC. Residues: CASSLARVGIGSYEQYF.